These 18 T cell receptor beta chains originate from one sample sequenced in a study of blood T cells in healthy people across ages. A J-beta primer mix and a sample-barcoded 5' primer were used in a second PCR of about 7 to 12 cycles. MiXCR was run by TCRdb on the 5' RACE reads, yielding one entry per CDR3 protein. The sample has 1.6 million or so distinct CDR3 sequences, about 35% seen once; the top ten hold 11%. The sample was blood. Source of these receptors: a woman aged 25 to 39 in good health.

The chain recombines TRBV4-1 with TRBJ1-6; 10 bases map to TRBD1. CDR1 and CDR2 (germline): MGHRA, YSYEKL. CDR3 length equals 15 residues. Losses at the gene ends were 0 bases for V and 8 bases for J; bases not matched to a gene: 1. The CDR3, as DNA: TGCGCCAGCAGCCAAGAAGGGACAGGGGATTCACCCCTCCACTTT. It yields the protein CASSQEGTGDSPLHF.

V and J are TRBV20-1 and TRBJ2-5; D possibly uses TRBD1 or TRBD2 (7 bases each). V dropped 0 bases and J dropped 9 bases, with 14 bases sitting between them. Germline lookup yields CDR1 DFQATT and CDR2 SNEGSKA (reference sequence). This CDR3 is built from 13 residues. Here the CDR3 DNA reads TGCAGTGCTAGAGATCAGGGGGGGGCACCCCAGTACTTC. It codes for CSARDQGGAPQYF.

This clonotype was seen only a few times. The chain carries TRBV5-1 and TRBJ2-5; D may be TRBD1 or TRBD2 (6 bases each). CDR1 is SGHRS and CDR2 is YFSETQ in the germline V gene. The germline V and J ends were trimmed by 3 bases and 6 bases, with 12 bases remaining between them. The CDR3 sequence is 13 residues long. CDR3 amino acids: CASSSGAPKTQYF. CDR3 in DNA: TGCGCCAGCAGCTCGGGGGCGCCAAAGACCCAGTACTTC.

Here the CDR3 DNA reads TGCAGTGCTAGGTGGACAGGGATAGATACGCAGTATTTT. Protein: CSARWTGIDTQYF. The chain combines TRBV20-1 with TRBJ2-3; 8 nucleotides line up with TRBD1. The CDR3 consists of 13 residues. Germline V lookup: CDR1 DFQATT, CDR2 SNEGSKA (reference sequence). Losses at the gene ends were 3 bases for V and 5 bases for J; bases not matched to a gene: 4.

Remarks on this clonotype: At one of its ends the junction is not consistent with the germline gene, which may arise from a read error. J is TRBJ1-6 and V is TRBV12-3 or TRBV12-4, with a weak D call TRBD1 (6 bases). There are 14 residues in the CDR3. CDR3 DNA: TGTGCCAGCACCTACGGGAACAGAGGGGGACCCCCCCACTTT. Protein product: CASTYGNRGGPPHF.

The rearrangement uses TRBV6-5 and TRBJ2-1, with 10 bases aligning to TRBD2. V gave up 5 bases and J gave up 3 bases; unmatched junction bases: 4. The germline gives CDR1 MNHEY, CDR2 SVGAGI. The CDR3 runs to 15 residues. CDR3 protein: CASSTTSGNYNEQFF. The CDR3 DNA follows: TGTGCCAGCAGTACTACTAGCGGGAACTACAATGAGCAGTTCTTC.

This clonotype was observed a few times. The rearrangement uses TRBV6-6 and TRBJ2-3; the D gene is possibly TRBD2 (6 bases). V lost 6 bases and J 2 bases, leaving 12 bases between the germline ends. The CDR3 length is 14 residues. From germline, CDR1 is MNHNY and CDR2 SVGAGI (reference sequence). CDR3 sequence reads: CASRRGPDTDTQYF. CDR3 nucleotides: TGTGCCAGCAGGCGGGGCCCTGACACAGATACGCAGTATTTT.

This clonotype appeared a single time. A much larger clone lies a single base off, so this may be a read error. The CDR3 DNA reads as TGCAGCGTTGTGGGGTACGATGAGCAGTTCTTC. It yields the protein CSVVGYDEQFF. This chain connects TRBV29-1 to TRBJ2-1; D ambiguous. Trimming shortened V by 4 bases and J by 8 bases, and 9 bases separated the two germline ends. The CDR3 contains 11 residues. In germline, CDR1 is SQVTM, CDR2 ANQGSEA.

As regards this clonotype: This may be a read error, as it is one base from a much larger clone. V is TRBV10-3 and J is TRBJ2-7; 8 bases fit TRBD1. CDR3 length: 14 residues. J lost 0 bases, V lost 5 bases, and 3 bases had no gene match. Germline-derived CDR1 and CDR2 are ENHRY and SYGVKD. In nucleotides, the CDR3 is TGTGCCATCAGTCGACAGGGGAGCTCCTACGAGCAGTACTTC. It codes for CAISRQGSSYEQYF.

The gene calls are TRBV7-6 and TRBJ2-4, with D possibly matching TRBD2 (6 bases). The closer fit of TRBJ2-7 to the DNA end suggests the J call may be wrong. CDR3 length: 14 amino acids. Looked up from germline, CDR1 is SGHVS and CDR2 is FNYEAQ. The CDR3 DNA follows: TGTGCCAGCAGCAGCTCGGGACTTTGTTACGAGCAGTACTTC. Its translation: CASSSSGLCYEQYF.

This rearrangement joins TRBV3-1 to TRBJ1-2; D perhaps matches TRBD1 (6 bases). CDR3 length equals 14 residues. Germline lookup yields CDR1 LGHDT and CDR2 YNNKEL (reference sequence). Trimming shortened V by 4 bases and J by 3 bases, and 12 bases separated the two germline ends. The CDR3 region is CASSPMGADYGYTF. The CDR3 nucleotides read TGTGCCAGCAGCCCGATGGGGGCTGACTATGGCTACACCTTC.

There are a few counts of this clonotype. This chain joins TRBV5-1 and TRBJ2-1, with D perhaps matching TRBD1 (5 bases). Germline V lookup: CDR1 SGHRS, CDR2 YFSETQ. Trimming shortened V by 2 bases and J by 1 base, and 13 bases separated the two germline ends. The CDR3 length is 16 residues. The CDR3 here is CASSLTGSPSYNEQFF. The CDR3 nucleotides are TGCGCCAGCAGCTTAACAGGCTCCCCGTCCTACAATGAGCAGTTCTTC.

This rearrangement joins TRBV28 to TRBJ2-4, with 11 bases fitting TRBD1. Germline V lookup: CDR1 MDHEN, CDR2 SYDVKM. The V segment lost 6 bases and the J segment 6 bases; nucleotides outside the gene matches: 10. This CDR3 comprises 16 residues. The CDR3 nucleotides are TGTGCCAGCAGCCTAGCGGGGACAGGGGGTAGAAACATTCAGTACTTC. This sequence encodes CASSLAGTGGRNIQYF.

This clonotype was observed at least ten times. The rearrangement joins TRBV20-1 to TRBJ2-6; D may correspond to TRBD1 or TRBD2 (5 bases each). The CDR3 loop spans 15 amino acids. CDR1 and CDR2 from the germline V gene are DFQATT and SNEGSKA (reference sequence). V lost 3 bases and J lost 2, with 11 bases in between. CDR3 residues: CSASPLGAGANVLTF. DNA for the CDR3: TGCAGTGCTAGCCCGCTGGGGGCTGGGGCCAACGTCCTGACTTTC.

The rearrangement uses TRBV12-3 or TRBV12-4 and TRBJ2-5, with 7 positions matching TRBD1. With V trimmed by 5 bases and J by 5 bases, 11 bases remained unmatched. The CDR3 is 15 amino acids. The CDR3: CASSPNRGGLETQYF. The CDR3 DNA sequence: TGTGCCAGCAGTCCGAACAGGGGCGGGTTGGAGACCCAGTACTTC.

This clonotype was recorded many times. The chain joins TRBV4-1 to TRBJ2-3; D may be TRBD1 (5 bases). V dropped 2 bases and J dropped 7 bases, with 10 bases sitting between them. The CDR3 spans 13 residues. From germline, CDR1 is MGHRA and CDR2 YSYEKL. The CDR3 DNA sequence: TGCGCCAGCAGCCAAAAGGGGCTGAATACGCAGTATTTT. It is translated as CASSQKGLNTQYF.

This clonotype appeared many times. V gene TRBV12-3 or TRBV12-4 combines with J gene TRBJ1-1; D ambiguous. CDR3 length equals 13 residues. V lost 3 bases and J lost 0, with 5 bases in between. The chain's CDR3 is CASSLQLNTEAFF. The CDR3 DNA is TGTGCCAGCAGTTTGCAACTGAACACTGAAGCTTTCTTT.

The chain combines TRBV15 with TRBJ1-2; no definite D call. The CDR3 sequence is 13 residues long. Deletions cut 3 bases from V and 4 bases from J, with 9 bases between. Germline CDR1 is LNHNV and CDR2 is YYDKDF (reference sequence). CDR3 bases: TGTGCCACCAGCAGCCCTGGAGGCTATGGCTACACCTTC. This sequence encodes CATSSPGGYGYTF.